The entry below gives a single T cell receptor beta chain sequence along with its context. Its antigen is currently unknown. This record comes from a study of OX40 agonist ivuxolimab in advanced cancers. Notes on the study in general: Normalized T-cell clonal expansion was also low in some nonresponders. The study observed clonal expansion of CD4+ and CD8+ blood T cells by week 6 at 0.1 to 3.0 mg/kg.

Only in-frame clones appear in the TCRdb table, and some are missing; sequencing was by immunoSEQ multiplex PCR. The table lists tens of thousands of clones, approximately 89% of them singletons. J lost 0 bases, V lost 2 bases, and 2 bases had no gene match. CDR1 and CDR2 (germline): PRHDT, FYEKMQ (reference sequence). This CDR3 is 15 amino acids long. The receptor comes from an adult with an advanced solid tumor such as melanoma, head and neck, liver or kidney cancer. The chain is built from TRBV13 and TRBJ1-1; the match to TRBD1 covers 8 bases. The source material was CD4+ or CD8+ T cells sorted from blood, sampled in a trial of the OX40 agonist ivuxolimab. The CDR3, as DNA: TGTGCCAGCAGCTTACAGGGGGCACTGAACACTGAAGCTTTCTTT. Its translation: CASSLQGALNTEAFF.